The entry below gives a single TCR beta chain sequence along with its context. Its antigen target is currently unknown. To determine HCMV serostatus, a commercial ELISA kit was used to detect HCMV-specific IgG in serum. Peripheral blood mononuclear cells were isolated from blood by Ficoll density gradient centrifugation. TCRdb lists the instrument as Illumina HiSeq 2000. TCR beta cDNA libraries were prepared using 5'RACE template switching, which introduced a universal primer site and unique molecular identifiers. Priming for cDNA synthesis came from the TCR beta constant segment, and two successive PCR amplification steps followed. In the authors' own workflow: MIGEC was used to demultiplex reads and group the reads by UMI, and MiTCR was used to assemble and quantify clonotypes. To exclude erroneous sequences, any TCR cDNA sequence not supported by at least two reads was discarded. The tcR package was used for downstream repertoire analysis, with clonotypes matched between fractions based on CDR3 nucleotide sequence plus V segment. VDJmatch was used to annotate antigen specificity against VDJdb, with one amino acid substitution in CDR3 permitted. Based on TCRdb reprocessing of the reads, there is one entry per CDR3 protein sequence, and DNA is missing. In this record, the V and J calls reflect TCRdb's handling and not the investigators' own analysis. This sample's listing comprises about 380,000 distinct CDR3 sequences. About 5.2% of the sample is taken by the ten largest.

The data were obtained in a study of T cells expressing NK-cell markers (dated by TCRdb to between 2020 and 2021). Notes on the research overall: Three sorted T-cell subsets (CD3+CD56+NKG2C+, CD3+CD56+NKG2C- and CD3+CD56-NKG2C+) from fewer than 10 donors had their TCR beta-chain repertoires profiled. Among the eight sequenced donors, seven were HCMV-seropositive and one was HCMV-seronegative. Randomly selected healthy volunteers, three men and five women, were used as the eight sequenced donors. Sequencing of the libraries produced 2 x 150 bp reads on Illumina HiSeq 2000/2500, MiSeq or NextSeq. What the work shows at the level of the full study, not this receptor alone: Whether the expanded NKG2C-expressing T cell clones were specific for HCMV antigens was left unclear. Those dominant clonotypes were again the most abundant among CD3+CD56-NKG2C+ cells in several donors, at roughly 28.3-65%. For 6 or 7 donors, the dominant CD3+CD56+NKG2C+ clonotypes were among the top 10 CD8+ clonotypes and accounted for about 1.0-7.5% of CD8+ T cells.

In the germline V gene, CDR1 corresponds to ENHRY and CDR2 to SYGVKD. The CDR3, from cysteine to phenylalanine, totals 13 residues. A DNA sequence was not provided. The chain is assembled from TRBV10-3 and TRBJ1-4. The source is a man between 18 and 69 years old in good health. What was sequenced was blood T cells: a sorted CD56 or NKG2C T cell subset, CD4+ or CD8+ T cells, or bulk PBMC T cells (not recorded which). CDR3 sequence: CAIKDPFNEKLFF.